The 19 T cell receptor beta chains listed next were all sequenced from one sample in a study of cytomegalovirus exposure and HLA in healthy donors. The assay was immunoSEQ multiplex PCR, and TCRdb's table has in-frame clones only and misses some. Of about 170,000 clones in the sample, about 95% were seen once. Sequenced: PBMCs. These receptor sequences come from a woman aged 18-29 years in good health and CMV-seronegative.

This chain uses TRBV27 with TRBJ1-4, with TRBD1 identical over 7 bases. The CDR3 totals 14 residues. Germline CDR1 MNHEY, CDR2 SMNVEV (reference sequence). The junction had 5 bases not matched to a gene; V was cut back by 6 bases and J by 4 bases. The CDR3 DNA follows: TGTGCCAGCAGCGCCCGGGACAGTAATGAAAAACTGTTTTTT. Residues: CASSARDSNEKLFF.

This rearrangement joins TRBV27 to TRBJ2-2; 8 nucleotides agree with TRBD2. The CDR3 sequence is 19 residues long. J was trimmed by 6 bases and V by 0 bases; bases with no gene match: 15. Per germline, CDR1 MNHEY and CDR2 SMNVEV (reference sequence). The CDR3 sequence is CASSLSLSLAGGSSGELFF. CDR3 DNA sequence: TGTGCCAGCAGTTTATCGTTGTCCCTAGCGGGTGGTAGTTCCGGGGAGCTGTTTTTT.

This chain uses TRBV30 with TRBJ1-6, with 10 bases identical to TRBD1. This CDR3 is 14 amino acids long. J lost 8 bases, V lost 3 bases, and 4 bases had no gene match. Germline CDR1 GTSNPN, CDR2 SVGIG (reference sequence). As DNA, the CDR3 is TGTGCCTGGAGCACCGGGACAGGGGATTCACCCCTCCACTTT. This encodes CAWSTGTGDSPLHF.

The chain carries TRBV7-9 and TRBJ2-5; tentatively, D is TRBD1 (5 bases). V lost 0 bases, J lost 5 bases, and 10 bases lay in between. The germline gives CDR1 SEHNR, CDR2 FQNEAQ (reference sequence). The length of the CDR3 is 14 residues. The CDR3 region is CASSLAWTMETQYF. The CDR3 DNA reads as TGTGCCAGCAGCTTAGCGTGGACAATGGAGACCCAGTACTTC.

As to this clone: Mismatch with germline at one junction end may stem from a read error. This chain joins TRBV5-4 and TRBJ2-7, with 13 bases aligning to TRBD2. The CDR3 loop spans 17 amino acids. The germline gives CDR1 SGHNT, CDR2 YYREEE (reference sequence). The CDR3 nucleotides read TGTGCCAGCAGCCCCGGACTAGCGGGGGCCCCCTCCCACGAGCAGTACTTC. Translation: CASSPGLAGAPSHEQYF.

The genes are TRBV7-2 and TRBJ1-1; no clear D. The CDR3 is made up of 15 amino acids. V was shortened by 5 bases and J by 0 bases, with 13 bases between the two germline ends. Germline V gene data show CDR1 as SGHTA and CDR2 as FQGNSA. CDR3: CASSPQAGMNTEAFF. The CDR3 region has the DNA TGTGCCAGCAGCCCTCAGGCCGGTATGAACACTGAAGCTTTCTTT. Full variable domain (missing parts from reference TRBV7-2 and TRBJ1-1): GAGVSQSPSNKVTEKGKDVELRCDPISGHTALYWYRQSLGQGLEFLIYFQGNSAPDKSGLPSDRFSAERTGGSVSTLTIQRTQQEDSAVYLCASSPQAGMNTEAFFGQGTRLTVV.

This clone was counted only a few times. This chain joins TRBV5-1 and TRBJ1-2; 8 positions match TRBD1. Per germline, CDR1 SGHRS and CDR2 YFSETQ. The J segment lost 5 bases and the V segment lost 4 bases, leaving 7 bases of the junction unmatched. This CDR3 comprises 14 residues. CDR3 sequence (DNA): TGCGCCAGCAGCCCGGGACAGGTTGATTATGGCTACACCTTC. It specifies CASSPGQVDYGYTF.

The chain recombines TRBV18 with TRBJ2-3, with 7 bases lining up with TRBD2. Trimming cost V 1 base and J 3 bases; bases outside gene matches: 10. The CDR3 consists of 17 residues. The germline CDR1 and CDR2 sequences are KGHSH and LQKENI. The CDR3 DNA sequence: TGTGCCAGCTCACCACAAAATACTCTAGCGGCAACAGATACGCAGTATTTT. It translates to CASSPQNTLAATDTQYF. The variable domain in full, with the rest retrieved from reference TRBV18 and TRBJ2-3, is NAGVMQNPRHLVRRRGQEARLRCSPMKGHSHVYWYRQLPEEGLKFMVYLQKENIIDESGMPKERFSAEFPKEGPSILRIQQVVRGDSAAYFCASSPQNTLAATDTQYFGPGTRLTVL.

The chain uses TRBV9 and TRBJ2-6; TRBD1 might be the D (6 bases). There are 15 residues in the CDR3. The V gene's germline CDR1 is SGDLS and CDR2 YYNGEE. V lost 0 bases and J 2 bases, leaving 6 bases between the germline ends. CDR3 protein: CASSVAGAGANVLTF. CDR3 DNA: TGTGCCAGCAGCGTAGCAGGGGCTGGGGCCAACGTCCTGACTTTC.

The chain uses TRBV19 and TRBJ2-7, with TRBD2 identical over 13 bases. Germline V gives CDR1 LNHDA, CDR2 SQIVND (reference sequence). Trimming took 3 bases from V and 7 from J; bases not matched to a gene: 3. This CDR3 is 14 amino acids long. In DNA, the CDR3 is TGTGCCAGTAGTATGACTAGCGGGGGGCATGAGCAGTACTTC. This sequence encodes CASSMTSGGHEQYF.

This chain links TRBV7-9 with TRBJ2-1, with 10 bases matching TRBD2. CDR1 is SEHNR, CDR2 FQNEAQ, per germline (reference sequence). V lost 1 base to trimming and J lost 4 bases; unmatched junction nucleotides: 7. The length of the CDR3 is 17 residues. The CDR3: CASSLGRLAGGYNEQFF. CDR3 DNA: TGTGCCAGCAGCTTAGGACGTTTAGCGGGGGGATACAATGAGCAGTTCTTC.

The V call is TRBV2, the J call TRBJ1-5; 8 bases agree with TRBD1. The germline gives CDR1 SNHLY, CDR2 FYNNEI. After removal of 0 bases from V and 6 bases from J, the junction contained 10 bases not matched to a gene. The CDR3 spans 17 residues. The CDR3 DNA reads TGTGCCAGCAGTGAAGCGCTAGGCAGGGGGCGAGGTCAGCCCCAGCATTTT. The encoded protein is CASSEALGRGRGQPQHF.

The V and J genes are TRBV11-2 and TRBJ2-7; D unresolved. Germline-derived CDR1 and CDR2 are SGHAT and FQNNGV. V was cut by 0 bases and J by 4 bases, with 16 bases left in between. The CDR3 loop spans 16 amino acids. The chain's CDR3 is CASSLDRGDPPYEQYF. The CDR3 nucleotides are TGTGCCAGCAGCTTAGATCGCGGAGATCCCCCTTACGAGCAGTACTTC.

This chain uses TRBV11-2 with TRBJ2-7; D perhaps matches TRBD1 (6 bases). The germline V gene encodes CDR1 SGHAT and CDR2 FQNNGV. This CDR3 is 14 amino acids long. Trimming shortened V by 4 bases and J by 1 base, and 11 bases separated the two germline ends. As DNA, the CDR3 is TGTGCCAGCAGCTCCTCACAGGGATCCTACGAGCAGTACTTC. Its translation is CASSSSQGSYEQYF.

This clone appeared a single time. The V and J genes are TRBV7-2 and TRBJ1-2; 7 nucleotides agree with TRBD1. This CDR3 is 15 amino acids long. Germline trimming cut 1 base from V and 4 bases from J; bases unmatched to any gene: 6. The germline V gene encodes CDR1 SGHTA and CDR2 FQGNSA. The CDR3 reads CASSLEGAYPYGYTF. In nucleotides, the CDR3 is TGTGCCAGCAGCTTAGAGGGGGCTTACCCCTATGGCTACACCTTC.

The chain employs TRBV7-2 and TRBJ2-7; D is possibly TRBD1 (6 bases). The CDR3 runs to 13 residues. CDR1 and CDR2 (germline): SGHTA, FQGNSA. Deletions cut 5 bases from V and 7 bases from J, with 15 bases between. DNA of the CDR3: TGTGCCAGCAGCCCAGACTGGGGGCAAGAGCAGTACTTC. Amino acid sequence: CASSPDWGQEQYF.

CDR3 DNA sequence: TGTGCCAGCATGAAGGAGGGCCTGAACACCGGGGAGCTGTTTTTT. As protein: CASMKEGLNTGELFF. The rearrangement joins TRBV6-1 to TRBJ2-2, with D maybe TRBD2 (6 bases). Germline V gives CDR1 MNHNS, CDR2 SASEGT. V lost 7 bases, J lost 1 base, and 13 bases lay in between. The CDR3 is 15 residues long.

J is TRBJ1-1 and V is TRBV4-3; D not certain. Trimming cost V 1 base and J 3 bases, with 9 bases left between them. CDR3 length: 14 residues. Per the germline V gene, CDR1 is LGHNA and CDR2 is YSLEER. The CDR3 reads CASSQVYGYTEAFF. The CDR3 region has the DNA TGCGCCAGCAGCCAAGTATACGGGTACACTGAAGCTTTCTTT.

The chain combines TRBV7-8 with TRBJ1-4, with 10 bases that match TRBD1. The CDR3 is made up of 18 amino acids. Germline values: CDR1 SGHVS, CDR2 FQNEAQ. V shed 4 bases and J 8 bases; nucleotides not matched to a gene: 16. The DNA for the CDR3 is TGTGCCAGCAGCTCCCAGGGGACAGGGGTGCCCAAGATCGAAAAACTGTTTTTT. Protein sequence: CASSSQGTGVPKIEKLFF.